The next 21 T cell receptor beta chains were all read from a single sample in a study of blood T cell repertoires in COVID-19. This table comes from immunoSEQ multiplex PCR, and its TCRdb copy is limited to in-frame clones, with some not included. The sample records 150,000 to 200,000 clones, approximately 92% being singletons. Sequencing was carried out using peripheral blood. The source of these receptors is a man between 50 and 59 years old with acute or convalescent COVID-19.

This clone was counted a single time. The chain links TRBV28 to TRBJ1-2, with 7 bases that match TRBD1. The CDR3 is 13 residues long. Looked up from germline, CDR1 is MDHEN and CDR2 is SYDVKM. J was trimmed by 4 bases and V by 2 bases; bases with no gene match: 1. CDR3 region: CASSLTGVYGYTF. In nucleotides, the CDR3 is TGTGCCAGCAGTTTAACAGGGGTCTATGGCTACACCTTC.

This chain links TRBV18 with TRBJ2-5; weak D call: TRBD1 (5 bases). From germline, CDR1 is KGHSH and CDR2 LQKENI. The CDR3 runs to 16 residues. Trimming left V 3 bases short and J 0 bases short, with 14 bases between. CDR3 residues: CASSPTLDNYQETQYF. CDR3 nucleotide sequence: TGTGCCAGCTCACCCACCCTGGACAACTACCAAGAGACCCAGTACTTC.

The V gene is TRBV28, the J gene TRBJ1-6; D not certain. CDR3 size: 13 residues. V was clipped by 4 bases and J by 11 bases, with 12 bases between them. Germline values: CDR1 MDHEN, CDR2 SYDVKM. In DNA, the CDR3 is TGTGCCAGCAGTTCCTCCCCGGGGACACCCCTCCACTTT. Amino acid sequence: CASSSSPGTPLHF.

A few counts support this clone. The rearrangement uses TRBV3-1 (or the pseudogene TRBV3-2) and TRBJ2-7, with TRBD2 matching over 8 bases. Per the germline V gene, CDR1 is LGHDT and CDR2 is YNNKEL (reference sequence). This CDR3 is built from 15 residues. V lost 4 bases and J lost 2; bases outside the gene matches: 7. CDR3 sequence reads: CASSPGGSGAYEQYF. In nucleotides, the CDR3 is TGTGCCAGCAGCCCCGGTGGTAGCGGGGCCTACGAGCAGTACTTC.

The gene calls are TRBV3-1 (or the pseudogene TRBV3-2) and TRBJ2-1; 11 positions agree with TRBD2. V was pared by 5 bases and J by 9 bases, with 12 bases of the junction left unmatched. This CDR3 region has 16 residues. Germline V CDR1 and CDR2: LGHDT, YNNKEL (reference sequence). The CDR3 sequence: CASSLLGLAGGGEQFF. CDR3 nucleotide sequence: TGTGCCAGCAGCTTACTCGGGCTAGCGGGGGGCGGTGAGCAGTTCTTC.

This rearrangement joins TRBV5-1 to TRBJ2-5, with D tentatively TRBD2 (6 bases). The CDR3 has 14 residues. Trimming took off 4 bases at V and 5 bases at J, with 15 bases between the two ends. Germline V gene sequence: CDR1 SGHRS, CDR2 YFSETQ. CDR3 protein: CASSGQSAGETQYF. The CDR3 nucleotides are TGCGCCAGCAGCGGTCAATCCGCGGGGGAGACCCAGTACTTC.

V gene TRBV14 combines with J gene TRBJ2-7, with D uncertain. The CDR3 totals 13 residues. Germline V CDR1 and CDR2: SGHDN, FVKESK. V was cut by 0 bases and J by 6 bases, with 9 bases left in between. CDR3 in DNA: TGTGCCAGCAGCCAAGAGGGCTTTTTCGAGCAGTACTTC. The encoded protein is CASSQEGFFEQYF.

The chain couples TRBV10-2 to TRBJ2-2, with 7 positions matching TRBD2. Germline loops: CDR1 WSHSY, CDR2 SAAADI. This CDR3 contains 14 residues. The V and J ends lost 8 bases and 5 bases, in that order; junction bases with no gene match: 8. This CDR3 reads CASGGGSGTGELFF. Written as DNA, the CDR3 is TGCGCCAGCGGTGGCGGGAGTGGGACCGGGGAGCTGTTTTTT.

The chain is built from TRBV9 and TRBJ2-2, with unresolved D. The ends were cut back, 4 bases at V and 6 bases at J, with 10 bases in the middle. CDR3 length equals 13 residues. Germline lookup yields CDR1 SGDLS and CDR2 YYNGEE. CDR3 in amino acids: CASSPGLPGELFF. DNA for the CDR3: TGTGCCAGCAGCCCCGGGTTGCCCGGGGAGCTGTTTTTT.

V and J are TRBV3-1 (or the pseudogene TRBV3-2) and TRBJ2-3, with TRBD2 matching over 8 bases. Trimming cost V 3 bases and J 6 bases; bases outside gene matches: 8. Germline CDR1 reads LGHDT; CDR2 reads YNNKEL (reference sequence). This CDR3 spans 15 amino acids. CDR3 coding DNA: TGTGCCAGCAGCCATCCCGGGGGGGGGCTGGATACGCAGTATTTT. Protein product: CASSHPGGGLDTQYF.

The chain employs TRBV29-1 and TRBJ2-3, with TRBD2 matching 7 bases. The CDR3 loop spans 14 amino acids. CDR1 is SQVTM, CDR2 ANQGSEA, per germline. The trim removed 7 bases at V and 0 bases at J, leaving 7 bases unmatched. The CDR3 protein is CSALLARSTDTQYF. The CDR3 nucleotides read TGCAGCGCACTACTAGCGCGAAGCACAGATACGCAGTATTTT.

V and J are TRBV28 and TRBJ1-6; no clear D. V was clipped by 4 bases and J by 7 bases, with 20 bases between them. Germline V CDR1 and CDR2: MDHEN, SYDVKM. The CDR3 is 17 amino acids. CDR3 sequence: CASSYPLGEAGNSPLHF. CDR3 coding DNA: TGTGCCAGCAGTTACCCCCTCGGGGAGGCGGGGAATTCACCCCTCCACTTT.

The chain uses TRBV5-5 and TRBJ1-2; D is unresolved. The length of the CDR3 is 16 residues. V shed 4 bases and J shed 3 bases, with 19 bases lying between them. Per the germline V gene, CDR1 is SGHKS and CDR2 is YYEKEE (reference sequence). CDR3: CASSADGQHKYYGYTF. The CDR3 nucleotides are TGTGCCAGCAGCGCCGATGGGCAGCACAAATACTATGGCTACACCTTC.

The rearrangement uses TRBV9 and TRBJ1-1, with D perhaps matching TRBD1 (6 bases). V lost 4 bases to trimming and J lost 1 base, with 17 bases between them. The CDR3 length is 16 residues. CDR1 and CDR2 (germline): SGDLS, YYNGEE. CDR3 sequence: CASSPAGGQGNTEAFF. The CDR3 DNA sequence: TGTGCCAGCAGCCCCGCGGGGGGGCAGGGGAACACTGAAGCTTTCTTT. Full variable domain (missing parts from reference TRBV9 and TRBJ1-1): DSGVTQTPKHLITATGQRVTLRCSPRSGDLSVYWYQQSLDQGLQFLIQYYNGEERAKGNILERFSAQQFPDLHSELNLSSLELGDSALYFCASSPAGGQGNTEAFFGQGTRLTVV.

The J gene is TRBJ2-5, the V gene TRBV7-8; 7 nucleotides align to TRBD2. Per germline, CDR1 SGHVS and CDR2 FQNEAQ. Trimming cost V 4 bases and J 5 bases; bases outside gene matches: 4. The CDR3 extends over 13 amino acids. CDR3: CASSWRGTETQYF. The CDR3 coding sequence is TGTGCCAGCAGCTGGCGGGGGACGGAGACCCAGTACTTC.

The chain links TRBV6-5 to TRBJ2-1, with 7 bases fitting TRBD1. The germline gives CDR1 MNHEY, CDR2 SVGAGI. The CDR3 contains 15 residues. Germline trimming cut 10 bases from V and 0 bases from J; bases unmatched to any gene: 9. The CDR3 spells CAIGTVATSYNEQFF. The CDR3 coding sequence is TGTGCCATAGGGACAGTCGCCACCTCCTACAATGAGCAGTTCTTC.

The chain uses TRBV5-1 and TRBJ1-4; no reliable D call. CDR1 and CDR2 from the germline V gene are SGHRS and YFSETQ. CDR3 length: 16 amino acids. V was pared by 4 bases and J by 0 bases, with 13 bases between. CDR3 nucleotide sequence: TGCGCCAGCAGCCTGGGTGGGAGCTCAACTAATGAAAAACTGTTTTTT. Residues: CASSLGGSSTNEKLFF.

CDR3 nucleotide sequence: TGCAGTGCTAGTGGACTAGCGGCCTACGAGCAGTACGTC. It yields the protein CSASGLAAYEQYV. The V and J genes are TRBV20-1 and TRBJ2-7; 10 bases line up with TRBD2. The CDR3 sequence is 13 residues long. J was trimmed by 2 bases and V by 3 bases; bases with no gene match: 1. CDR1 is DFQATT and CDR2 is SNEGSKA in the germline V gene (reference sequence).

V and J are TRBV24-1 and TRBJ2-2; D is perhaps TRBD2 (6 bases). Deletions cut 6 bases from V and 4 bases from J, with 11 bases between. Germline loops: CDR1 KGHDR, CDR2 SFDVKD. The CDR3 consists of 14 residues. The DNA for the CDR3 is TGTGCCACCAGTACCATAGCGGCCACCGGGGAGCTGTTTTTT. Protein sequence: CATSTIAATGELFF.

The V gene is TRBV18, the J gene TRBJ2-1; 10 bases align to TRBD1. J was trimmed by 8 bases and V by 2 bases; bases with no gene match: 0. The germline V gene has CDR1 KGHSH and CDR2 LQKENI. This CDR3 is 13 amino acids long. This chain's CDR3 is CASSPGTGDEQFF. The CDR3 DNA reads TGTGCCAGCTCACCAGGGACAGGGGATGAGCAGTTCTTC. The full variable domain, completed using reference TRBV18 and TRBJ2-1, is NAGVMQNPRHLVRRRGQEARLRCSPMKGHSHVYWYRQLPEEGLKFMVYLQKENIIDESGMPKERFSAEFPKEGPSILRIQQVVRGDSAAYFCASSPGTGDEQFFGPGTRLTVL.

V usage is TRBV29-1 and J usage is TRBJ2-1; TRBD2 aligns across 8 bases. J lost 3 bases, V lost 1 base, and 8 bases had no gene match. The germline CDR1 and CDR2 sequences are SQVTM and ANQGSEA. The CDR3 spans 16 residues. The CDR3, as DNA: TGCAGCGTTGAAGGTCGAGCGGGAGAGTACTACAATGAGCAGTTCTTC. This codes for CSVEGRAGEYYNEQFF.